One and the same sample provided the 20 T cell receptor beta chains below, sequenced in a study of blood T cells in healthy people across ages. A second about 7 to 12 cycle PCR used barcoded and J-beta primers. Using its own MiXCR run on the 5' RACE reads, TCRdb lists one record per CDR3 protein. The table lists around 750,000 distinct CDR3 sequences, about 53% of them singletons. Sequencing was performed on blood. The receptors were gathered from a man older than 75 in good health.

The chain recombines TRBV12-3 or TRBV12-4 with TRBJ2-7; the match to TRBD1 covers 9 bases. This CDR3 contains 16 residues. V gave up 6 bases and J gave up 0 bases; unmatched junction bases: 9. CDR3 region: CASRSTGQGDSYEQYF. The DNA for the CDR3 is TGTGCCAGCAGGTCGACGGGACAGGGTGACTCCTACGAGCAGTACTTC.

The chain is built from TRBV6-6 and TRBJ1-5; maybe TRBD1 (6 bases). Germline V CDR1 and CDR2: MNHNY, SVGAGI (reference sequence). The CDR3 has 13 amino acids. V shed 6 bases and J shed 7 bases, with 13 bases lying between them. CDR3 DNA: TGTGCCAGCAGGGTAGGACAGCTGCAGCCCCAGCATTTT. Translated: CASRVGQLQPQHF.

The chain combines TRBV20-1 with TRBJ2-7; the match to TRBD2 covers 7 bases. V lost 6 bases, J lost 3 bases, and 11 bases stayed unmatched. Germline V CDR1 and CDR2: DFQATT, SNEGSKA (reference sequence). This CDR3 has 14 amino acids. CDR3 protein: CSASPQAGRYEQYF. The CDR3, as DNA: TGCAGTGCCTCCCCCCAAGCGGGGCGCTACGAGCAGTACTTC.

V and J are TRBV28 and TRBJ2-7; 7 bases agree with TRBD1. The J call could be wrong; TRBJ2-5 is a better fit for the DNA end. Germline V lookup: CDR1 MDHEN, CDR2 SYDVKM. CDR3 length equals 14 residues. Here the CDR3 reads CASAATGLRETQYF. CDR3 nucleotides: TGTGCCAGCGCGGCGACAGGGTTAAGAGAGACCCAGTACTTC.

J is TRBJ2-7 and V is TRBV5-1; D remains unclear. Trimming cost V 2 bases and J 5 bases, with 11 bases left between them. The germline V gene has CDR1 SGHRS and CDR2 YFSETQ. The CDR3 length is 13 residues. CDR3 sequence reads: CASSFTGLNEQYF. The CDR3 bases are TGCGCCAGCAGCTTCACCGGCTTAAACGAGCAGTACTTC.

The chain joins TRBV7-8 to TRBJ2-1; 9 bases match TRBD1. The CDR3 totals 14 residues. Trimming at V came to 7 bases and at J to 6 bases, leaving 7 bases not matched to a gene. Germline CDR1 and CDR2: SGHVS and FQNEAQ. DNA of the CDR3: TGTGCCAGCACTGCGGGACAGGGAGGCAATGAGCAGTTCTTC. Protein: CASTAGQGGNEQFF.

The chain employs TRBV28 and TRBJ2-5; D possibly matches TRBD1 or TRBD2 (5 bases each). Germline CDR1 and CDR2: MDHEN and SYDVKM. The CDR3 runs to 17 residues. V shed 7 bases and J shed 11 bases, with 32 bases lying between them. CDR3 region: CASTHSRARGVDNEQYF. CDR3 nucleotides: TGTGCCAGCACCCACTCCAGGGCCCGGGGTGTAGACAATGAGCAGTACTTC.

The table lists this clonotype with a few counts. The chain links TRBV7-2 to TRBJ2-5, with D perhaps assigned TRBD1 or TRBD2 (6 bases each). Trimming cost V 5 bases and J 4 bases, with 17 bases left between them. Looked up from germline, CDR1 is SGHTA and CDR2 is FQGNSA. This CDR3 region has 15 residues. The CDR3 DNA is TGTGCCAGCAGCCAGGGGCTAGCGACTACAGAGACCCAGTACTTC. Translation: CASSQGLATTETQYF.

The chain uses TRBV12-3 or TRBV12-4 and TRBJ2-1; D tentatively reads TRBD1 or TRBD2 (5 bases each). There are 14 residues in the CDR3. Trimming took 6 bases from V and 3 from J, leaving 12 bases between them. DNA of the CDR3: TGTGCCAGCAGACCGGGACGGGACTACAATGAGCAGTTCTTC. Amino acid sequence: CASRPGRDYNEQFF.

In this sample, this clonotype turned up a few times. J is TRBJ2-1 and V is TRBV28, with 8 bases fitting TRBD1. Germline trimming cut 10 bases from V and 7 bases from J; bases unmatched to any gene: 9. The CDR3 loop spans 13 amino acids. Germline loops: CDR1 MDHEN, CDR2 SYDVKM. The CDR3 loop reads CATIDRGLNEQFF. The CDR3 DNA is TGTGCCACCATCGACAGGGGATTGAATGAGCAGTTCTTC.

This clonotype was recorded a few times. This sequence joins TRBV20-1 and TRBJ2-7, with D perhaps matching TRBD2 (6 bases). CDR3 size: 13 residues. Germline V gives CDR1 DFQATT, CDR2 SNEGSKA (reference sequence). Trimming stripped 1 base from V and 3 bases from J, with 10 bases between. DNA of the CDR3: TGCAGTGCTAGAGGGGACTTTGACTACGAGCAGTACTTC. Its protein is CSARGDFDYEQYF.

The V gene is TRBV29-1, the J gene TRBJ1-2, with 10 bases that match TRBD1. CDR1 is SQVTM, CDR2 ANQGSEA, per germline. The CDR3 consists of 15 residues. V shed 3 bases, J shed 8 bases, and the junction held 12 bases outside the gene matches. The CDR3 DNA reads TGCAGCGTTGATCCCACCAAAGACAGGGGGCAGGGCTACACCTTC. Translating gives CSVDPTKDRGQGYTF.

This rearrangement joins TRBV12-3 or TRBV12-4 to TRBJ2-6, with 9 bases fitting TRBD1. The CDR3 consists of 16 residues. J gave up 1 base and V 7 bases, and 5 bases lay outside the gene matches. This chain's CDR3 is CASNLGTGSGANVLTF. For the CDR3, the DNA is TGTGCCAGCAACTTAGGGACAGGGTCTGGGGCCAACGTCCTGACTTTC.

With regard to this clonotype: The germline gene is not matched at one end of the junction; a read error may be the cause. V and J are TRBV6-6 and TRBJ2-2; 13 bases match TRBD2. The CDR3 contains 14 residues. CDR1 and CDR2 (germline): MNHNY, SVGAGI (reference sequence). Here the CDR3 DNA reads TGTGCCAGCAGGACTAGCGGGAGGAGCGGGGAGCCGTTTTTT. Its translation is CASRTSGRSGEPFF.

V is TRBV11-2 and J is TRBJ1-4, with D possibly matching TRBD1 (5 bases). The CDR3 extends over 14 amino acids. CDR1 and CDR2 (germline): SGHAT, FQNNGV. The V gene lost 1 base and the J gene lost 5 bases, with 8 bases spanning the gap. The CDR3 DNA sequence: TGTGCCAGCAGCTTAGGGGACCTCAATGAAAAACTGTTTTTT. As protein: CASSLGDLNEKLFF. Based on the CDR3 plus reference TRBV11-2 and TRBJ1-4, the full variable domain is EAGVAQSPRYKIIEKRQSVAFWCNPISGHATLYWYQQILGQGPKLLIQFQNNGVVDDSQLPKDRFSAERLKGVDSTLKIQPAKLEDSAVYLCASSLGDLNEKLFFGSGTQLSVL.

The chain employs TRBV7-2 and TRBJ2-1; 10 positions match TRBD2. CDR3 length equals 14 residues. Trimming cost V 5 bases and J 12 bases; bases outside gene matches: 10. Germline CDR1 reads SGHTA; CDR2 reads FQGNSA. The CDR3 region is CASSTHSGGGSQFF. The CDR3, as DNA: TGTGCCAGCAGCACTCACAGCGGGGGGGGATCGCAGTTCTTC. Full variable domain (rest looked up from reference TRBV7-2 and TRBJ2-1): GAGVSQSPSNKVTEKGKDVELRCDPISGHTALYWYRQSLGQGLEFLIYFQGNSAPDKSGLPSDRFSAERTGGSVSTLTIQRTQQEDSAVYLCASSTHSGGGSQFFGPGTRLTVL.

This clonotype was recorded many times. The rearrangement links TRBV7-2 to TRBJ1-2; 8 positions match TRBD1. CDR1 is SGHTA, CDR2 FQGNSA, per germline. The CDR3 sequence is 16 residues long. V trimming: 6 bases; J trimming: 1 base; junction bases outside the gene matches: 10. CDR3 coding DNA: TGTGCCAGCAGTCTCACTCGGACAGGGTTTAACTATGGCTACACCTTC. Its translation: CASSLTRTGFNYGYTF.

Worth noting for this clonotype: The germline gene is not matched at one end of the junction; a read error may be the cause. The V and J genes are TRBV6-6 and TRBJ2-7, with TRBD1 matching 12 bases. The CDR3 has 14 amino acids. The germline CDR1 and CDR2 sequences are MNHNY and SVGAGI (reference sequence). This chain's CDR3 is CASSAGTGGSERYF. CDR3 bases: TGTGCCAGCAGTGCCGGGACAGGGGGCTCCGAGCGGTACTTC.

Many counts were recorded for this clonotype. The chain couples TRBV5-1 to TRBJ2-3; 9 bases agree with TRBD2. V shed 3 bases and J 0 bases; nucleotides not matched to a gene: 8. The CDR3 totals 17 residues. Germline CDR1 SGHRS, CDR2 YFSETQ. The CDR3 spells CASSWPTTSGSTDTQYF. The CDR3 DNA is TGCGCCAGCAGCTGGCCCACCACTAGCGGGAGCACAGATACGCAGTATTTT.

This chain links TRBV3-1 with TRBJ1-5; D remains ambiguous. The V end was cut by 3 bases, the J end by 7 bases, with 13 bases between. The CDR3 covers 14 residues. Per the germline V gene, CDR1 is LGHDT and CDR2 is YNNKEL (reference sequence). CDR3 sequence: CASSHFGPGQPQHF. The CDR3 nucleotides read TGTGCCAGCAGCCACTTCGGCCCGGGCCAGCCCCAGCATTTT. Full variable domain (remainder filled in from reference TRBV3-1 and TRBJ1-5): DTAVSQTPKYLVTQMGNDKSIKCEQNLGHDTMYWYKQDSKKFLKIMFSYNNKELIINETVPNRFSPKSPDKAHLNLHINSLELGDSAVYFCASSHFGPGQPQHFGDGTRLSIL.